This T cell receptor beta chain came from a study of siplizumab effects on memory and regulatory T cells. Study-wide points: To unstimulated subsets, only a minor fraction of alloreactive clones could be mapped. Proliferating Tregs taken from siplizumab cultures were not shown to have a confirmed suppressive function. Proliferating clones, CD4+ or CD8+, lacked an assignable naive or memory phenotype in roughly 80-96% of cases.

On this clone itself: Its cognate antigen is unknown.

Some 100,000 TCR templates per sample were assayed. Using immunoSEQ multiplex PCR, the repertoire was profiled, and TCRdb retains in-frame clones only, with some absent. The table includes approximately 100,000 clones, 94% detected once. V was cut by 2 bases and J by 3 bases, with 11 bases left in between. CDR1 is SEHNR and CDR2 is FQNEAQ in the germline V gene (reference sequence). CDR3 size: 15 residues. Sample: Tregs sorted from blood. The TCR sequence derives from a human donor in good health. The genes are TRBV7-9 and TRBJ1-3; D gene ambiguous. In DNA, the CDR3 is TGTGCCAGCAGCTTATTTGTGAGGAGTGGAAACACCATATATTTT. It encodes CASSLFVRSGNTIYF.